This T cell receptor (beta chain) derives from a study of cytomegalovirus exposure and HLA in healthy donors. Study overall: Inside one of the first data releases sat roughly 80 million unique TCRs taken from HLA-typed donors. Study-wide findings and caveats: In an earlier analysis, productive rearrangement rates for most beta V segments clustered near 87% or 30%. Specificity for CMV antigens was confirmed in vitro for a few of the CMV-associated chains.

Vbeta (60) and Jbeta (13) primers were used in the PCR. Only in-frame clones appear in the TCRdb table, and some are missing; sequencing was by immunoSEQ multiplex PCR. The sample records about 82,000 clones, about 80% being singletons. The germline V gene has CDR1 SGHNT and CDR2 YYREEE (reference sequence). The CDR3 spans 14 residues. V trimming: 4 bases; J trimming: 2 bases; junction bases outside the gene matches: 4. On this clone: What it binds is not known.

V is TRBV5-4 and J is TRBJ2-5, with 8 bases aligning to TRBD1. Sequenced sample: PBMCs. This TCR was sampled from a man aged 45-65 years in good health and CMV-seronegative. DNA of the CDR3: TGTGCCAGCAGCGTAGGACAGGGACAAGAGACCCAGTACTTC. As protein: CASSVGQGQETQYF.